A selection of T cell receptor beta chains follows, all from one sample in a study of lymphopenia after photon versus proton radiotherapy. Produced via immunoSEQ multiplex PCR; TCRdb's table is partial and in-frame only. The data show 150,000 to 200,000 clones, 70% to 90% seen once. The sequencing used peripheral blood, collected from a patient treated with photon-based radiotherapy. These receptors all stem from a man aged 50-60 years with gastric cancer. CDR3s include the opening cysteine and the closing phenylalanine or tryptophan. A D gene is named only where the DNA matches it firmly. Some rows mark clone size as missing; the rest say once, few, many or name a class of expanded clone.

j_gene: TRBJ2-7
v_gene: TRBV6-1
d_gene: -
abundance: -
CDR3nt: TGTGCCAGCGGGAAGGGGGGGAGGTCCCTCGAGCAGTACTTC
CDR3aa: CASGKGGRSLEQYF

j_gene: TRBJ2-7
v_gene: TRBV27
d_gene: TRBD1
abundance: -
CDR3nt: TGTGCCAGCAGTCAATCAGGGGGCCCCCACGAGCAGTACTTC
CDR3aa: CASSQSGGPHEQYF

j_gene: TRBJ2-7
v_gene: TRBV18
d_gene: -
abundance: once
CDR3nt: TGTGCCAGCTCACGATCAACAGGAGGGATCTACGAGCAGTACTTC
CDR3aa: CASSRSTGGIYEQYF

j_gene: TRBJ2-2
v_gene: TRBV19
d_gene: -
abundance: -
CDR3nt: TGTGCCAGTAGTACGACTGGTGGGGAGCTGTTTTTT
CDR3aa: CASSTTGGELFF

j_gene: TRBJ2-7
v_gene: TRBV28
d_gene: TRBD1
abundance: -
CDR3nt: TGTGCCAGCAGCCCACAGGGGAGAGGGTACGAGCAGTACTTC
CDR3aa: CASSPQGRGYEQYF

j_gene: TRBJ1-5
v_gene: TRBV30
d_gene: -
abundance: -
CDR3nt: TGTGCCTGGAGTGTACACCAGGGGCGGAATCAGCCCCAGCATTTT
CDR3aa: CAWSVHQGRNQPQHF

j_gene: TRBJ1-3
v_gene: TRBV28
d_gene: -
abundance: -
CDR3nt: TGTGCCAGCAGTTTAACTGGAAACACCATATATTTT
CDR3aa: CASSLTGNTIYF

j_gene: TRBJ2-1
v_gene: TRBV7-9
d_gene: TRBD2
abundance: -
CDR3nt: TGTGCCAGCAGCTTAGACGCCGGGGGAGGGCACAATGAGCAGTTCTTC
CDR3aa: CASSLDAGGGHNEQFF

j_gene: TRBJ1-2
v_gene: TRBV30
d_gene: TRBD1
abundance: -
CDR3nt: TGTGCCTCGGGGGGACAGGGATACTATGGCTACACCTTC
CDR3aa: CASGGQGYYGYTF

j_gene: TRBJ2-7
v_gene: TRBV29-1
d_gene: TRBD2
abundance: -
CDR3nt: TGCAGCGTCCTAGCGGGAGCAGCCTACGAGCAGTACTTC
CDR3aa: CSVLAGAAYEQYF

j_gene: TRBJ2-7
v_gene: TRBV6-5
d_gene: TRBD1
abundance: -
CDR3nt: TGTGCCAGCAGAAGGACAGGGAGCTACGAGCAGTACTTC
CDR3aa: CASRRTGSYEQYF

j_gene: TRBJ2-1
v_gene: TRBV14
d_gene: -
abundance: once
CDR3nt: TGTGCCAGCAGCAAAAGAATAGCGGATGAGCAGTTCTTC
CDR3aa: CASSKRIADEQFF

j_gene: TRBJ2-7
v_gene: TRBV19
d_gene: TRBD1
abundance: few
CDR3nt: TGTGCCAGTAGTCCCTCGGGACAGGGCCTCTCCTACGAGCAGTACTTC
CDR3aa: CASSPSGQGLSYEQYF

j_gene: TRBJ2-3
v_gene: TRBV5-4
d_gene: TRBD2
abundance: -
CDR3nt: TGTGCCAGCAGTCAGGGGAGGACTAGCGGGAGTCCAGATACGCAGTATTTT
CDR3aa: CASSQGRTSGSPDTQYF

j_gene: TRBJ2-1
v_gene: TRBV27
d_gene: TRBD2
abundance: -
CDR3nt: TGTGCCAGCAGTTTCAGTACTAGCGGGAGGGAATACAATGAGCAGTTCTTC
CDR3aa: CASSFSTSGREYNEQFF

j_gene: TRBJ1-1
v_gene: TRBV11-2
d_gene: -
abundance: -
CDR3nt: TGTGCCAGCAGCTTAGCGCAGGGTGGGACTGAAGCTTTCTTT
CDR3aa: CASSLAQGGTEAFF

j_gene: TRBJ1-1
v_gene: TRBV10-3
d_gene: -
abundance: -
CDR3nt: TGTGCCATCAGTGGAGGGACTGAAGCTTTCTTT
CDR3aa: CAISGGTEAFF

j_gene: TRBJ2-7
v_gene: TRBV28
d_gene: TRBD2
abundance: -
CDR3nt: TGTGCCAGCAGTTTACAGTGGGGGACTAGCGGCAGTATCGGCGAGCAGTACTTC
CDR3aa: CASSLQWGTSGSIGEQYF

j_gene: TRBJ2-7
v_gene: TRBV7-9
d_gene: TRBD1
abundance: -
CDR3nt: TGTGCCAGCAGCTCCGCAGGGGGTCTCTACGAGCAGTACTTC
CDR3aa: CASSSAGGLYEQYF

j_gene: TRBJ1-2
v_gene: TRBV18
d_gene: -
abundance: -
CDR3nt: TGTGCCAGCTCACAGGACGGGACTAACTATGGCTACACCTTC
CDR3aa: CASSQDGTNYGYTF

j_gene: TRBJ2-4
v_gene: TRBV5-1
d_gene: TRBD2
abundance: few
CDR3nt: TGCGCCAGCAGCCCGGACCGGGGAGGGCCGTACTTC
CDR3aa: CASSPDRGGPYF

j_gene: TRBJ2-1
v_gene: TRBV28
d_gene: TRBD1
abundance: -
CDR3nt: TGTGCCAGCAGTCCAGACAGGGTTGAGCAGTTCTTC
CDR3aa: CASSPDRVEQFF

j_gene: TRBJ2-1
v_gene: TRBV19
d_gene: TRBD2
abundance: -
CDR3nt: TGTGCCAGTAGTATCCCCCTAGCGGGAGCCCAGAATGAGCAGTTCTTC
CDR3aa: CASSIPLAGAQNEQFF

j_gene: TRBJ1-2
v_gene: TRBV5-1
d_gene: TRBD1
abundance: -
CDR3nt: TGCGCCAGCAGCTTGGGACAGGGAATCGGCTACACCTTC
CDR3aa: CASSLGQGIGYTF

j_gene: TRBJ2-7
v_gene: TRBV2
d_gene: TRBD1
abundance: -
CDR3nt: TGTGCTGGCAGGACAGGGGGCTCCTACGAGCAGTACTTC
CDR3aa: CAGRTGGSYEQYF

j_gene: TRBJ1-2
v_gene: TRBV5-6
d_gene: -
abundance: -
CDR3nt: TGTGCCAGCAGCTTGACAGGGCGGGGAGGCTACACCTTC
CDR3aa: CASSLTGRGGYTF

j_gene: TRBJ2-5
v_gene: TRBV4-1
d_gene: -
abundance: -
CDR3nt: TGCGCCAGCAGCCAATTGCGCCAAGAGACCCAGTACTTC
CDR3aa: CASSQLRQETQYF

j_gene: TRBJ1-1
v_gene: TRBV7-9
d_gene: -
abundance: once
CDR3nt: TGTGCCAGCAGCTTAGTCTCTGGAAAGAACACTGAAGCTTTCTTT
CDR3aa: CASSLVSGKNTEAFF

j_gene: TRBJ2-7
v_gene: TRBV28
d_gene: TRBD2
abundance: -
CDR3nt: TGTGCCAGCAGCCAAGCGGGAGGGGTTTACGAGCAGTACTTC
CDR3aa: CASSQAGGVYEQYF

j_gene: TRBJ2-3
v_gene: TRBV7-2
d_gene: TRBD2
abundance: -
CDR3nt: TGTGCCAGCAGCAGGACTAGCGGGACTGTCGATGGAGATACGCAGTATTTT
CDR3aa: CASSRTSGTVDGDTQYF

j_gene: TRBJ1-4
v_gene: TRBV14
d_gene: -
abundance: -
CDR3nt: TGTGCCAGCAGCCATGCGGCTATGGGTCATGAAAAACTGTTTTTT
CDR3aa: CASSHAAMGHEKLFF

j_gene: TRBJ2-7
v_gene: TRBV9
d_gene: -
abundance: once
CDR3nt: TGTGCCAGCAGCGTAGGGGGGGGCACCTACGAGCAGTACTTC
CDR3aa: CASSVGGGTYEQYF

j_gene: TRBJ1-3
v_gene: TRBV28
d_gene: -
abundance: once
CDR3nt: TGTGCCAGCAGTCGAGCACGAGGAAACACCATATATTTT
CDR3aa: CASSRARGNTIYF

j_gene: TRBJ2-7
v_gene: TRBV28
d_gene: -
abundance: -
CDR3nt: TGTGCCAGCAAGGGGCCCGCCTACGAGCAGTACTTC
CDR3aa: CASKGPAYEQYF

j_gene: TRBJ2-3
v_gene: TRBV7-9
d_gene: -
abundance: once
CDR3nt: TGTGCCAGCAGCTTATCCACGGGAGTGAGTAGCACAGATACGCAGTATTTT
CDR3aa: CASSLSTGVSSTDTQYF

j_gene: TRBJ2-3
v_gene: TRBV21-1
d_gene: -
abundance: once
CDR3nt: TGTGCCAGCAGTCATGGGGTAGATACGCAGTATTTT
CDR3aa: CASSHGVDTQYF

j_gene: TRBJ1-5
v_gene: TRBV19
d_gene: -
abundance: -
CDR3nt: TGTGCCAGTAGTACCGCCTCGGGTTATCAGCCCCAGCATTTT
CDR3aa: CASSTASGYQPQHF

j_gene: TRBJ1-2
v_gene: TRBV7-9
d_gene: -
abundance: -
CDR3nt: TGTGCCAGCAGCTCCCAACTTTATGGCTACACCTTC
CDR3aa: CASSSQLYGYTF

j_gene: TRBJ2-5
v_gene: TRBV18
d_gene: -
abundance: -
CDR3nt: TGTGCCAGCTCACCGGTAGGCGCTGGCGGAGAGACCCAGTACTTC
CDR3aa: CASSPVGAGGETQYF

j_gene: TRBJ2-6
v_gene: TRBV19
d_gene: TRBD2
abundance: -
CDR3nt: TGTGCCAGTAGTATGAGTAGCGGGAGCTCTGGGGCCAACGTCCTGACTTTC
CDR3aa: CASSMSSGSSGANVLTF

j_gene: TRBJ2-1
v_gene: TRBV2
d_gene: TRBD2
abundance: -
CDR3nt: TGTGCCAGCAGGAGACTAGCGGGAACCTACAATGAGCAGTTCTTC
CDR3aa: CASRRLAGTYNEQFF

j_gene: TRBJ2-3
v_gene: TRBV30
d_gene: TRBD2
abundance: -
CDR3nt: TGTGCCTCCAACGGACTAGCGGCTACAGATACGCAGTATTTT
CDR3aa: CASNGLAATDTQYF

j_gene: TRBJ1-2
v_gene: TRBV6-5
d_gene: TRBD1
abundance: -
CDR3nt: TGTGCCAGCAGTTACTCATCCAGGGGGGGAGGCTACACCTTC
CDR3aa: CASSYSSRGGGYTF

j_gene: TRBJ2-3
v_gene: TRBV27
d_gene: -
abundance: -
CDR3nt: TGTGCCAGCAGTTTAAATCGCTTCTGGGGCCCAGATACGCAGTATTTT
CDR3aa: CASSLNRFWGPDTQYF

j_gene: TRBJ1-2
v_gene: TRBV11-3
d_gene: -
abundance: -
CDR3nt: TGTGCCAGCAGCTTATGGGATTATGGCTACACCTTC
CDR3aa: CASSLWDYGYTF

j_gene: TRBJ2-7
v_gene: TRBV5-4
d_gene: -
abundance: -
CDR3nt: TGTGCCAGCAGTGGGGGCCGAGGATCTCGAGCCCACGAGCAGTACTTC
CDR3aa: CASSGGRGSRAHEQYF

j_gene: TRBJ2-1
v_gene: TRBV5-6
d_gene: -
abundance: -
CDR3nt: TGTGCCAGCAGCTTGCACAGCAATGAGCAGTTCTTC
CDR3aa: CASSLHSNEQFF

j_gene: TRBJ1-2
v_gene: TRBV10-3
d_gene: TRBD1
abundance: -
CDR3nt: TGTGCCATCAGTGGGACAGGGGGCGACTATGGCTACACCTTC
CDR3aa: CAISGTGGDYGYTF

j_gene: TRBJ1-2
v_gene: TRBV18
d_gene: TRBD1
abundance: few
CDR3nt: TGTGCCAGCTCACCAGGACAGGAGGGAGGCTACACCTTC
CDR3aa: CASSPGQEGGYTF

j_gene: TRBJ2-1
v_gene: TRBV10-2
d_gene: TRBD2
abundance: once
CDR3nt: TGCGCCAGCAGTGGACTAGCGGGACTCTCCTACAATGAGCAGTTCTTC
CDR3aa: CASSGLAGLSYNEQFF

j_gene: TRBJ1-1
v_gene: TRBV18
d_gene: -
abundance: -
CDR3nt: TGTGCCAGCTCACAGGCGGGGGGGTTCGGGCGTAACACTGAAGCTTTCTTT
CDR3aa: CASSQAGGFGRNTEAFF

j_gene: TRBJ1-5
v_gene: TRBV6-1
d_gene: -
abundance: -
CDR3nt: TGTGCCAGCAGGGACCGGTATAGCAATCAGCCCCAGCATTTT
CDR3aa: CASRDRYSNQPQHF

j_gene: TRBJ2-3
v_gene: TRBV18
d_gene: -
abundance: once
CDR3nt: TGTGCCAGCTCACCACCGGGGCGTAGCACAGATACGCAGTATTTT
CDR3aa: CASSPPGRSTDTQYF

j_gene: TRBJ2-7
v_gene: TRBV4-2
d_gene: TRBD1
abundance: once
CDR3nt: TGTGCCAGCAGCCTCCTGGGGGACAGCATCTACGAGCAGTACTTC
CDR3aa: CASSLLGDSIYEQYF

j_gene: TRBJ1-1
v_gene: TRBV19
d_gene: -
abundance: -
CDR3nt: TGTGCCAGTAGTATAGATCTGTCGGGTGAAGCTTTCTTT
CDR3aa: CASSIDLSGEAFF

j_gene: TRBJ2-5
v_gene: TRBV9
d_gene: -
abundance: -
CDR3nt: TGTGCCAGCAGCCCAGGACAGCGATCACAAGAGACCCAGTACTTC
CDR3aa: CASSPGQRSQETQYF

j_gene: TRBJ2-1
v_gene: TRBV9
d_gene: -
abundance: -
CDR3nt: TGTGCCAGCACGTCCGGGACTGCTGAATACAATGAGCAGTTCTTC
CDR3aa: CASTSGTAEYNEQFF

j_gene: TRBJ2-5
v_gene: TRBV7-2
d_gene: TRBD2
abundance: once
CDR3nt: TGTGCCAGCAGCTTATCAGTAACTAGCGGTCAAGAGACCCAGTACTTC
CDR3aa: CASSLSVTSGQETQYF

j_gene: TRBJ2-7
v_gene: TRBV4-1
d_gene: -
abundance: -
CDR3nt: TGCGCCAGCAGCCGAGCGGGCGAGCAGTACTTC
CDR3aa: CASSRAGEQYF

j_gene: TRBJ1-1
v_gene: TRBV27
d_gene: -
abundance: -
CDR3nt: TGTGCCAGCAGTTTAGGGAAGAACACTGAAGCTTTCTTT
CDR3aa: CASSLGKNTEAFF